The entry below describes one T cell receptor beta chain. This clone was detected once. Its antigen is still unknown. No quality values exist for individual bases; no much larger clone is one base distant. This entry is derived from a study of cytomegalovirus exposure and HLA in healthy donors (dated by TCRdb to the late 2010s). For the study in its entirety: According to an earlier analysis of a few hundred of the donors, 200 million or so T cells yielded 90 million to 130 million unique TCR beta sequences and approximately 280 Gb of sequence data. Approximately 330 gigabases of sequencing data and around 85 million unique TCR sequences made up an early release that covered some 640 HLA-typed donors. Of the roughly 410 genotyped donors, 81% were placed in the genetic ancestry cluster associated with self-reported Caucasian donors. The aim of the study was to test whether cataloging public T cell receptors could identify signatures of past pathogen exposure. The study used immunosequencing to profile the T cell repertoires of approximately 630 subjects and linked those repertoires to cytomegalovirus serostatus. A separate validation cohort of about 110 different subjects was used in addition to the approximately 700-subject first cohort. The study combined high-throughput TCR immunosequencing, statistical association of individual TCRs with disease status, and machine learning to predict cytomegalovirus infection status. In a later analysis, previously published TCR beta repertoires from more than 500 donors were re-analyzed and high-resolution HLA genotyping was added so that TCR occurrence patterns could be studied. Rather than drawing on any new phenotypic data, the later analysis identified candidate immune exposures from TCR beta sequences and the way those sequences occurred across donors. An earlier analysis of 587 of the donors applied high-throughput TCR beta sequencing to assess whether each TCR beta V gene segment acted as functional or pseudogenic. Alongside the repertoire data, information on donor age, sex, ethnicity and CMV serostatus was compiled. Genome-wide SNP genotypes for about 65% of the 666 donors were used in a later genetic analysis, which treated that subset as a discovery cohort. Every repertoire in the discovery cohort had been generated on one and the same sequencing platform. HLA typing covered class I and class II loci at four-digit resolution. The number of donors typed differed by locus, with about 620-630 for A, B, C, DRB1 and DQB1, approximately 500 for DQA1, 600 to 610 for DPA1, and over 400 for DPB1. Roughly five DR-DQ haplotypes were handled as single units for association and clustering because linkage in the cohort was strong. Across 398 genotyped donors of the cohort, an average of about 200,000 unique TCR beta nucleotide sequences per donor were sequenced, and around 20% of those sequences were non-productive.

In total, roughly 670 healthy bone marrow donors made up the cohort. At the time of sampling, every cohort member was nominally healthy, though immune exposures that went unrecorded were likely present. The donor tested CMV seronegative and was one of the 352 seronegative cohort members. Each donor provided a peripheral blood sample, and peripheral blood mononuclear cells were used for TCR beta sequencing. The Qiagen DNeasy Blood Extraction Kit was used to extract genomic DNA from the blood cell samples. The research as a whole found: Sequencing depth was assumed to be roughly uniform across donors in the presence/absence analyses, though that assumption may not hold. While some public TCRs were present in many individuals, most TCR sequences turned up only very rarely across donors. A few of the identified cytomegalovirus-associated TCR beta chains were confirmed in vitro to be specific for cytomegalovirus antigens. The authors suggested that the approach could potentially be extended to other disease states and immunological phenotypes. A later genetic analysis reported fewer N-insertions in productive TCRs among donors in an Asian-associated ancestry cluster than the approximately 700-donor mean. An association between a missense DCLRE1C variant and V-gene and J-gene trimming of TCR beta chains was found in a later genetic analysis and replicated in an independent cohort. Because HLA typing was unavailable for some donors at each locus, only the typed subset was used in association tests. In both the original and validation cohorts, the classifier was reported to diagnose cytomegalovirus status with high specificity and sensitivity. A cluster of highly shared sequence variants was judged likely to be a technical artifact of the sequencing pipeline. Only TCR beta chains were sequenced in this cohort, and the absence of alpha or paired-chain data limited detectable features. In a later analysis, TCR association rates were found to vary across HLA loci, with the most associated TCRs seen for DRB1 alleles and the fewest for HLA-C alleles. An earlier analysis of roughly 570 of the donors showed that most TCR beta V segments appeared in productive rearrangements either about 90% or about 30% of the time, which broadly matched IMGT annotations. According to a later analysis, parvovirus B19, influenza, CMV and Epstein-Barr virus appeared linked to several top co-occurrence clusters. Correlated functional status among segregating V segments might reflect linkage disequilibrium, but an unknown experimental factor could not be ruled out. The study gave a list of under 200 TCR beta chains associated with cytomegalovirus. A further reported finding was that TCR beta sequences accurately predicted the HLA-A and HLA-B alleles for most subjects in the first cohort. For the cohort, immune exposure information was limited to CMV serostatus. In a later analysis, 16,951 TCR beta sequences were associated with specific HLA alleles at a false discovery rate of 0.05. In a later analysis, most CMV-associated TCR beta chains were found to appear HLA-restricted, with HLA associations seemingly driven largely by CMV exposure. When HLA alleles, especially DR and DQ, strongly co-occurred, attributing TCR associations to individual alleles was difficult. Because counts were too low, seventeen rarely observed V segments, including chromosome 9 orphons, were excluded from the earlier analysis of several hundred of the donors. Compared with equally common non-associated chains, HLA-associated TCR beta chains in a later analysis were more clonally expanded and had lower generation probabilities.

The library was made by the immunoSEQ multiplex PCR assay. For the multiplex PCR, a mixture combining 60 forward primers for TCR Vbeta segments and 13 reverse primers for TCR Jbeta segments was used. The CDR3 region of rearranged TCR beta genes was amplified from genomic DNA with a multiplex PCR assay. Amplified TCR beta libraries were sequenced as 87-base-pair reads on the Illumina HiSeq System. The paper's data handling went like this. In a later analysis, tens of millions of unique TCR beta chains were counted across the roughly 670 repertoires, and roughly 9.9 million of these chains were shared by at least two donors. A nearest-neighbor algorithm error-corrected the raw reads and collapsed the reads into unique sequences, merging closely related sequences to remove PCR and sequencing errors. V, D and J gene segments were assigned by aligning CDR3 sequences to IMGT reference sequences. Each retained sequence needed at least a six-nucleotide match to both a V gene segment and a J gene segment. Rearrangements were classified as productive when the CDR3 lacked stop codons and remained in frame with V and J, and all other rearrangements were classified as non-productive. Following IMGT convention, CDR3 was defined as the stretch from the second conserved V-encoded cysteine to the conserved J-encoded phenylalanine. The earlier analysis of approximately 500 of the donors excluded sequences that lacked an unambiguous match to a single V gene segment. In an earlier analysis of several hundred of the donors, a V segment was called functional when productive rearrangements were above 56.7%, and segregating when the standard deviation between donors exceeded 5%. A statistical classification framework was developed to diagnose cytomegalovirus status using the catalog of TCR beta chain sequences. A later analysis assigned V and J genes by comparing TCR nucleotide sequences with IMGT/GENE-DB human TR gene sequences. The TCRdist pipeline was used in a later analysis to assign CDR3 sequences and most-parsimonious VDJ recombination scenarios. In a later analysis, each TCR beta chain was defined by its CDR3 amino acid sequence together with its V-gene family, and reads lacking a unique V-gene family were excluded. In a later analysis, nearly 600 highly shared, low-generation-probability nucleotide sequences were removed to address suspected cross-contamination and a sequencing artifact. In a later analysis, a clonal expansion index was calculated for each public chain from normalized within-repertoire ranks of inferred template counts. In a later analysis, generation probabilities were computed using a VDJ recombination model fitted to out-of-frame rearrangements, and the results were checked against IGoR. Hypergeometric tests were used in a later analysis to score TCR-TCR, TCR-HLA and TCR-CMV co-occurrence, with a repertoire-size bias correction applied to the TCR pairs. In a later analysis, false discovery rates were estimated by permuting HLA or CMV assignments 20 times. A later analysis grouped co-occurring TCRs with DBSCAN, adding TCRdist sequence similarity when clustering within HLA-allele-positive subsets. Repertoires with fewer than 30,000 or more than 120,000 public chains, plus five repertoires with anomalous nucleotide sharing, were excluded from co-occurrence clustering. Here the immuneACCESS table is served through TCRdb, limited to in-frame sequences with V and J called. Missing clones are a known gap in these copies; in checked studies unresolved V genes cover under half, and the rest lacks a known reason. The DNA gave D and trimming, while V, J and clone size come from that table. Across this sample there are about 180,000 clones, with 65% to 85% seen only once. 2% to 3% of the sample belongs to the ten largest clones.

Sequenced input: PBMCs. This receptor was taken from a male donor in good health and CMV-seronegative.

The nucleotides read TGTGCCAGTAGTATCATGGCGGGAGTGGACAATGAGCAGTTCTTC. Its protein reads: CASSIMAGVDNEQFF. The chain employs TRBV19 and TRBJ2-1; 7 central nucleotides agree with TRBD2. From the germline V gene (reference sequence), CDR1 is LNHDA and CDR2 is SQIVND. Germline trimming: 3 bases from V, 5 bases from J; junction bases outside gene matches: 7. Including the terminal cysteine and phenylalanine, the CDR3 comprises 15 residues. Only the CDR3 portion is preserved as DNA: 45 bases, with reading frame beginning at the first base.